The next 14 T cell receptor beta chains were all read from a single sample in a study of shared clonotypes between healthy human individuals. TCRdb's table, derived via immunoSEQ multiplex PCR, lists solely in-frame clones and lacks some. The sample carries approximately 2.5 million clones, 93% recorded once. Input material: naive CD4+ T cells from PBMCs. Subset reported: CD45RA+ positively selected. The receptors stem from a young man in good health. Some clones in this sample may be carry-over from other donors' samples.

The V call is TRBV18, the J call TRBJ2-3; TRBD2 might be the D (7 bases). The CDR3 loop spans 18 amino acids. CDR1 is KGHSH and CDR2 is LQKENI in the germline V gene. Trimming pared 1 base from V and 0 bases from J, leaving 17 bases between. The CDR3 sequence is CASSPRGGASGSTDTQYF. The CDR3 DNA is TGTGCCAGCTCACCACGAGGGGGTGCTAGCGGTAGCACAGATACGCAGTATTTT.

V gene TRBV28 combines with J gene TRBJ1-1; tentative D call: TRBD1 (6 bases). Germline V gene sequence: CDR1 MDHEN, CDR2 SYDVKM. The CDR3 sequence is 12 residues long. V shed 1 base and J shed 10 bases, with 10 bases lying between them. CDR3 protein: CASSLSKGGAFF. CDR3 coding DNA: TGTGCCAGCAGTTTATCGAAGGGGGGAGCTTTCTTT.

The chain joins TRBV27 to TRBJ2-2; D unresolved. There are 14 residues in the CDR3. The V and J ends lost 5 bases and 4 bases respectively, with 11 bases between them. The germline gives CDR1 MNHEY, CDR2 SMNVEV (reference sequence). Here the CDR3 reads CASSVLETTGELFF. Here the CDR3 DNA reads TGTGCCAGCAGTGTCCTAGAGACCACCGGGGAGCTGTTTTTT.

The CDR3 spells CASSGRTGLTYEQYF. The CDR3 nucleotides read TGTGCCAGCAGTGGTCGGACAGGGCTTACCTACGAGCAGTACTTC. The chain uses TRBV6-1 and TRBJ2-7; 8 bases fit TRBD1. Germline V gene lookup returns CDR1 MNHNS and CDR2 SASEGT. Trimming at V came to 4 bases and at J to 2 bases, leaving 7 bases not matched to a gene. This CDR3 has 15 amino acids.

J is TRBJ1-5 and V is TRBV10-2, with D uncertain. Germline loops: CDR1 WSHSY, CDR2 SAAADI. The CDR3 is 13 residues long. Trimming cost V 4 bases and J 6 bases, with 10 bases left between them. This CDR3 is CASSVRVGQPQHF. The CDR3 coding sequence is TGCGCCAGCAGTGTAAGGGTCGGTCAGCCCCAGCATTTT.

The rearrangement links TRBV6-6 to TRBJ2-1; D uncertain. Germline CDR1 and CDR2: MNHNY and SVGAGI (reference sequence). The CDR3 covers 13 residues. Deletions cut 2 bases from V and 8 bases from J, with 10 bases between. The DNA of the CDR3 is TGTGCCAGCAGTTACGGTGTCGGCGATGAGCAGTTCTTC. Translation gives CASSYGVGDEQFF.

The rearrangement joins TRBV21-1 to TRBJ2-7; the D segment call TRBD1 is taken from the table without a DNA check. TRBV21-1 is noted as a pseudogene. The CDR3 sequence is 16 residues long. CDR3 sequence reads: CASLGQPVHTIYEQYF. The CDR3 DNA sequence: TGTGCCAGCCTGGGACAGCCGGTCCACACCATTTACGAGCAGTACTTC.

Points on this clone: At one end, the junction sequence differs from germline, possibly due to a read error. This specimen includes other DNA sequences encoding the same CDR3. CDR3 loop: CASSPLTGSNQPQHF. DNA of the CDR3: TGCGCCAGCAGCCCCCTCACCGGAAGCAATCAGCCCCAGCATTTC. V usage is TRBV5-1 and J usage is TRBJ1-5; D call uncertain. In germline, CDR1 is SGHRS, CDR2 YFSETQ. This CDR3 spans 15 amino acids.

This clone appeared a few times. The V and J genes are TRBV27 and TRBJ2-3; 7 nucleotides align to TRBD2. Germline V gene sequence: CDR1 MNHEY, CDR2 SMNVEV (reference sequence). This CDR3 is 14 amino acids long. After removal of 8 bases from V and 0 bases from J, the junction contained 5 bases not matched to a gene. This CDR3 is CASQRGLSTDTQYF. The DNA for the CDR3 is TGTGCCAGCCAGCGGGGATTAAGCACAGATACGCAGTATTTT.

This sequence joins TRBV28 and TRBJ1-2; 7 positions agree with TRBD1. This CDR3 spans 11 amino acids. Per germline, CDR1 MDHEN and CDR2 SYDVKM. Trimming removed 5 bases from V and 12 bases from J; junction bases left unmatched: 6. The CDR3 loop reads CASSITGAHTF. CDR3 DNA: TGTGCCAGCAGTATTACAGGGGCCCACACCTTC.

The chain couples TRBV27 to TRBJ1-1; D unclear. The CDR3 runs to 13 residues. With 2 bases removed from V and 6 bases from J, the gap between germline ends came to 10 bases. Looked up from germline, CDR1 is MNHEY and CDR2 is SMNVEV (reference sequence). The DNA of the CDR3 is TGTGCCAGCAGTTTAGTCCTAATGGCTGAAGCTTTCTTT. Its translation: CASSLVLMAEAFF.

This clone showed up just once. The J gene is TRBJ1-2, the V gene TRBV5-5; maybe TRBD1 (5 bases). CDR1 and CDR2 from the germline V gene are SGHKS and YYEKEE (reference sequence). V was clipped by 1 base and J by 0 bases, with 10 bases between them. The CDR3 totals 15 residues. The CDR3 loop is CASSLSAGTNYGYTF. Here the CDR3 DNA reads TGTGCCAGCAGCTTGTCTGCAGGGACTAACTATGGCTACACCTTC. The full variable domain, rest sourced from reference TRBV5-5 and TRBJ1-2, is DAGVTQSPTHLIKTRGQQVTLRCSPISGHKSVSWYQQVLGQGPQFIFQYYEKEERGRGNFPDRFSARQFPNYSSELNVNALLLGDSALYLCASSLSAGTNYGYTFGSGTRLTVV.

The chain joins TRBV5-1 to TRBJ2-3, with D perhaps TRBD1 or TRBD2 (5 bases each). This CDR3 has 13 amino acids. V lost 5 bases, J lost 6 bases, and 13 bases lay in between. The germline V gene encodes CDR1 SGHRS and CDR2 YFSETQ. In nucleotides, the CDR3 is TGCGCCAGCAGTGGGGGAGTTAGGGATACGCAGTATTTT. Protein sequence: CASSGGVRDTQYF.

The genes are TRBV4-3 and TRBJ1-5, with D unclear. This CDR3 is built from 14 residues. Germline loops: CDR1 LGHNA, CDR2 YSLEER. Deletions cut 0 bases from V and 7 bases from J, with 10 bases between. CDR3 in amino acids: CASSQDIRGQPQHF. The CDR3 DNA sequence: TGCGCCAGCAGCCAAGATATCCGTGGCCAGCCCCAGCATTTT.